This TCR beta chain is from a study of shared clonotypes between healthy human individuals. In the study's own analysis: ImmunoSEQ output lacked quality scores and full-length reads, limiting matched filtering. Method: immunoSEQ multiplex PCR; TCRdb's copy keeps in-frame clones and lacks some. Clonal size and the V and J genes are those of that table, whereas D and trimming came from the DNA. Of about a million clones listed, about 72% are singletons. Donors had no recently reported acute infections or vaccinations and were HIV-negative. The V and J ends lost 0 bases and 7 bases respectively, with 10 bases between them. The CDR3 spans 12 residues. Germline loops: CDR1 SQVTM, CDR2 ANQGSEA.

V gene TRBV29-1 combines with J gene TRBJ2-7; D ambiguous. The TCR originated in a man younger than 30 in good health. Some clones in this sample may be carry-over from other donors' samples. Source material: memory CD4+ T cells from PBMCs. Subset denoted: CD45RA-negative fraction. CDR3 residues: CSVEEGVREQYF. The CDR3 DNA sequence: TGCAGCGTTGAAGAGGGTGTCCGAGAGCAGTACTTC.